The present TCR beta chain was sequenced within a study of T cells after yellow fever vaccination. TCRdb analysed the 5' RACE reads with MiXCR anew, one entry per CDR3 protein. The sample has about 99,000 distinct CDR3 sequences; about 6% are singletons. CDR3 length: 16 residues. Per germline, CDR1 MNHEY and CDR2 SVGAGI. Unmatched junction bases numbered 11, after V lost 3 bases and J lost 4 bases. This clonotype was seen more than once but under ten times. This TCR was sampled from a man younger than 30 who received the YFV17D yellow fever vaccine. Sequences were derived from CD8+ T cells sorted from PBMCs, sampled 10 days after the yellow fever booster vaccination. The rearrangement joins TRBV6-5 to TRBJ2-5; 7 nucleotides match TRBD1. The CDR3 is CASSYRANRGSETQYF. The CDR3 DNA sequence: TGTGCCAGCAGTTATAGGGCGAACAGGGGATCAGAGACCCAGTACTTC.